This entry concerns a single T cell receptor beta chain. The sample is drawn from a study of blood T cell repertoires in COVID-19. Study-wide background: COVID-19 samples collected from the United States, Italy and Spain covered acute and convalescent phases. T cells, B-cell-depleted T cells, or PBMCs supplied cDNA or gDNA.

CDR1 is SGHTA and CDR2 is FQGNSA in the germline V gene. The V and J ends lost 1 base and 10 bases respectively, with 11 bases between them. The CDR3 consists of 13 residues. How the authors handled the data: Reference gene primer amplification yielded estimated nucleated cell counts. The assay was immunoSEQ multiplex PCR, and TCRdb's table has in-frame clones only and misses some. From that table come the V and J calls and clone size; the DNA was used to work out D and trimming. The sample lists tens of thousands of clones, 90% occurring once. Sequencing was carried out using peripheral blood. The chain links TRBV7-2 to TRBJ2-1; D might be TRBD2 (5 bases). The TCR was taken from a man aged 55 to 69 with acute or convalescent COVID-19. CDR3 sequence (DNA): TGTGCCAGCAGCTTAGACGGCCCGGGAGAGCAGTTCTTC. It encodes CASSLDGPGEQFF.